This TCR beta chain was observed in a study of neurological immune-mediated disorders. The CDR3 loop spans 17 amino acids. Germline-derived CDR1 and CDR2 are SEHNR and FQNEAQ (reference sequence). The ends were cut back, 1 base at V and 1 base at J, with 16 bases in the middle. The team produced cDNA through 5'RACE using 10-nucleotide random UMIs. Every sequencing run generated in excess of 170 million TCR-beta sequences. These sequences covered 15-18 subjects. TCRdb fed the 5' RACE reads into MiXCR, producing one record per CDR3 protein. The table includes about 16,000 distinct CDR3 sequences, approximately 14% detected once. General study results and limits: None of the CDR3 amino acid sequences of expanded clones recurred across subjects, suggesting private repertoires in all groups.

This clonotype showed up many times. Its antigen remains unidentified. The V and J genes are TRBV7-9 and TRBJ2-5; D could derive from TRBD1 or TRBD2 (5 bases each). Source material: PBMCs. The receptor's source is a man aged 55 to 70 with HTLV-1-associated myelopathy (HAM/TSP). CDR3 DNA sequence: TGTGCCAGCAGCTTAGGGAGTGGAACGGGGACCCAAGAGACCCAGTACTTC. Amino acids: CASSLGSGTGTQETQYF.